This T cell receptor (beta chain) was identified in a study of long-term antiretroviral therapy in people with HIV. At the survey level, the v3.0 immunoSEQ assay was run. Profiling relied on immunoSEQ multiplex PCR, and the TCRdb table lists in-frame clones only, not all of them. The sample includes around 32,000 clones, about 98% seen only once; the top ten take around 1.8%. This receptor was identified in a man aged 30 to 39 with HIV. This specimen was unsorted PBMCs, taken 7.6 years after starting antiretroviral therapy.

CDR3 nucleotide sequence: TGTGCCAGCAGCTACCGGGACCCGTCCTACGAGCAGTACTTC. Protein product: CASSYRDPSYEQYF. V gene TRBV6-6 combines with J gene TRBJ2-7, with D perhaps being TRBD1 or TRBD2 (5 bases each). V lost 6 bases and J lost 1, with 13 bases in between. Germline CDR1 reads MNHNY; CDR2 reads SVGAGI (reference sequence). CDR3 length equals 14 residues.